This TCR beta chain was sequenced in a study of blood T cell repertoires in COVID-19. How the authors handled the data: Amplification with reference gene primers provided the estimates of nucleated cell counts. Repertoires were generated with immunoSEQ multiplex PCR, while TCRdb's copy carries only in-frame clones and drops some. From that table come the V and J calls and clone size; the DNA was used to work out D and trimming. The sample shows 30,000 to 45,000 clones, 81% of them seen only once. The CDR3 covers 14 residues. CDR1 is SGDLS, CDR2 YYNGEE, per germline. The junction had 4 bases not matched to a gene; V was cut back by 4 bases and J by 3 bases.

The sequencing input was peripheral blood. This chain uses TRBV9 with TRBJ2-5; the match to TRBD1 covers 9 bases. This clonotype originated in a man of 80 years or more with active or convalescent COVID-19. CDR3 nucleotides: TGTGCCAGCAGCCCCGACAGGGGGAAAGAGACCCAGTACTTC. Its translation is CASSPDRGKETQYF.